Shown below are 5 T cell receptor beta chains from a single sample sequenced in a study of shared clonotypes between healthy human individuals. The table came from immunoSEQ multiplex PCR; TCRdb's copy has only in-frame clones and leaves some out. Here the sample spans some 2,000,000 clones, almost 96% being singletons. Material: naive CD4+ T cells sorted from blood. Indicated subset: CD45RA+ positively selected. Every receptor here comes from a young man in good health.

The sample holds one count of this clone. The chain recombines TRBV19 with TRBJ1-5; possibly TRBD1 for D (5 bases). Germline assignment: CDR1 LNHDA and CDR2 SQIVND (reference sequence). Trimming removed 9 bases at V and 5 bases at J, with 17 bases between. CDR3 length: 14 amino acids. The CDR3 loop is CASSSGTYYQPQHF. As DNA, the CDR3 is TGTGCCAGCTCTTCCGGGACCTATTATCAGCCCCAGCATTTT.

The chain couples TRBV2 to TRBJ1-6; TRBD1 matches at 9 bases. The length of the CDR3 is 14 residues. The V and J ends lost 8 bases and 7 bases, in that order; junction bases with no gene match: 6. In germline, CDR1 is SNHLY, CDR2 FYNNEI. The CDR3 DNA sequence: TGTGCCAGCTGGTTGGGGACAGGGAATTCACCCCTCCACTTT. It codes for CASWLGTGNSPLHF.

The V and J genes are TRBV6-5 and TRBJ1-5; D perhaps matches TRBD1 (6 bases). V lost 4 bases and J 3 bases, leaving 16 bases between the germline ends. Germline V gene lookup returns CDR1 MNHEY and CDR2 SVGAGI. The CDR3 totals 16 residues. The CDR3 protein is CASSSPRTGFNQPQHF. In nucleotides, the CDR3 is TGTGCCAGCAGTTCCCCACGCACAGGGTTCAATCAGCCCCAGCATTTT.

With regard to this clone: Other DNA variants within this sample encode the same CDR3. The chain joins TRBV5-1 to TRBJ1-1; the match to TRBD1 covers 8 bases. Trimming at V came to 1 base and at J to 4 bases, leaving 3 bases not matched to a gene. Germline CDR1 and CDR2: SGHRS and YFSETQ. The CDR3 consists of 14 residues. CDR3 amino acids: CASSLKTGVTEAFF. The DNA for the CDR3 is TGCGCCAGCAGCTTGAAGACAGGGGTCACTGAAGCTTTCTTT.

V gene TRBV7-9 combines with J gene TRBJ2-3, with TRBD2 matching 13 bases. Germline V lookup: CDR1 SEHNR, CDR2 FQNEAQ (reference sequence). The CDR3 runs to 17 residues. Trimming cost V 5 bases and J 0 bases; bases outside gene matches: 5. CDR3 region: CASSRTSGGASTDTQYF. The DNA of the CDR3 is TGTGCCAGCAGCCGGACTAGCGGGGGAGCTAGCACAGATACGCAGTATTTT.